These 31 T cell receptor beta chains originate from one sample sequenced in a study of PD-1 blockade in classical Hodgkin lymphoma. Libraries were prepared by immunoSEQ multiplex PCR; TCRdb keeps only in-frame clonotypes and omits some of them. The data show about 21,000 clones, about 87% seen once. The sample's time point: cycle 4 day 1 (C4D1), after 6 weeks of nivolumab. Each patient experienced a relapse that followed autologous stem cell transplantation, and brentuximab vedotin exposure varied. The authors enriched CD8+ T cells from thawed PBMCs via magnetic negative selection. The sample in question was CD8+ T cells from blood, obtained before the fourth cycle of nivolumab. The source is a human donor with classical Hodgkin lymphoma.

The chain has TRBV5-4 and TRBJ2-7, with D tentatively TRBD2 (5 bases). This CDR3 is 12 amino acids long. Germline CDR1 is SGHNT and CDR2 is YYREEE (reference sequence). V lost 4 bases to trimming and J lost 7 bases, with 12 bases between them. CDR3 nucleotides: TGTGCCAGCAGCGGGCCTCGAGGGGAGCAGTACTTC. Translation: CASSGPRGEQYF.

V is TRBV4-1 and J is TRBJ2-1, with TRBD2 matching 10 bases. The CDR3 covers 21 residues. Germline V lookup: CDR1 MGHRA, CDR2 YSYEKL. J was trimmed by 1 base and V by 0 bases; bases with no gene match: 15. In nucleotides, the CDR3 is TGCGCCAGCAGCCAAGACGCCATACAATCGAGCGGGAGGGCATCCTACAATGAGCAGTTCTTC. Amino acid sequence: CASSQDAIQSSGRASYNEQFF.

The chain couples TRBV11-1 to TRBJ2-1; weak D call: TRBD1 (5 bases). The germline V gene has CDR1 SGHAT and CDR2 FQDESV (reference sequence). The CDR3 is 14 residues long. Trimming took 6 bases from V and 0 from J, leaving 9 bases between them. The CDR3 DNA sequence: TGTGCCAGCAGGGCAGGGCGCTCCTACAATGAGCAGTTCTTC. It specifies CASRAGRSYNEQFF.

This chain joins TRBV10-2 and TRBJ2-3; maybe TRBD2 (6 bases). The length of the CDR3 is 15 residues. V lost 6 bases and J lost 2, with 15 bases in between. Germline loops: CDR1 WSHSY, CDR2 SAAADI. The CDR3 protein is CASRFAGPVTDTQYF. CDR3 bases: TGCGCCAGCAGGTTTGCGGGGCCGGTCACAGATACGCAGTATTTT.

The rearrangement links TRBV6-5 to TRBJ2-7; TRBD2 matches 8 bases. V gave up 6 bases and J gave up 2 bases; unmatched junction bases: 9. The CDR3 totals 15 residues. The V gene's germline CDR1 is MNHEY and CDR2 SVGAGI. CDR3 loop: CASSNPREGTYEQYF. The CDR3 DNA follows: TGTGCCAGCAGCAACCCACGGGAGGGGACCTACGAGCAGTACTTC.

This chain joins TRBV28 and TRBJ2-2, with D hard to call. This CDR3 has 13 amino acids. CDR1 is MDHEN and CDR2 is SYDVKM in the germline V gene. V was clipped by 7 bases and J by 4 bases, with 10 bases between them. The CDR3, as DNA: TGTGCCAGCACTCTAGGCTTCACCGGGGAGCTGTTTTTT. Translated: CASTLGFTGELFF.

The chain employs TRBV7-9 and TRBJ2-1; 11 positions match TRBD2. This CDR3 spans 19 amino acids. In germline, CDR1 is SEHNR, CDR2 FQNEAQ (reference sequence). The V and J ends lost 7 bases and 1 base, in that order; junction bases with no gene match: 15. The CDR3 here is CASTGVLAGVSGSYNEQFF. CDR3 coding DNA: TGTGCCAGCACGGGGGTACTAGCGGGAGTGAGTGGTTCCTACAATGAGCAGTTCTTC.

The chain has TRBV2 and TRBJ1-3; D is undetermined. The CDR3 extends over 14 amino acids. From germline, CDR1 is SNHLY and CDR2 FYNNEI. V was clipped by 6 bases and J by 9 bases, with 18 bases between them. In nucleotides, the CDR3 is TGTGCCAGCAGCCACGGTCTGGCCCGGGGCACCATATATTTT. Its protein product is CASSHGLARGTIYF.

The V call is TRBV19, the J call TRBJ2-5, with unresolved D. The germline gives CDR1 LNHDA, CDR2 SQIVND (reference sequence). Trimming took off 7 bases at V and 0 bases at J, with 12 bases between the two ends. This CDR3 contains 14 residues. The CDR3 sequence is CASTLGPYQETQYF. In DNA form, the CDR3 reads TGTGCCAGTACCTTAGGGCCGTACCAAGAGACCCAGTACTTC.

This chain links TRBV28 with TRBJ2-7; D assignment may be TRBD1 or TRBD2 (5 bases each). The CDR3 is 15 residues long. Per the germline V gene, CDR1 is MDHEN and CDR2 is SYDVKM. The V gene lost 4 bases and the J gene lost 5 bases, with 18 bases spanning the gap. CDR3 sequence (DNA): TGTGCCAGCAGTTCCCCCTACGGGGCTGAGGACGAGCAGTACTTC. Translated, it gives CASSSPYGAEDEQYF.

This chain joins TRBV19 and TRBJ2-1, with TRBD1 identical over 7 bases. J lost 9 bases, V lost 8 bases, and 4 bases had no gene match. CDR1 and CDR2 from the germline V gene are LNHDA and SQIVND (reference sequence). This CDR3 contains 11 residues. CDR3 nucleotide sequence: TGTGCCAGTCTACAGGGGAGTGAGCAGTTCTTC. Protein: CASLQGSEQFF.

In DNA form, the CDR3 reads TGTGCCAGCAGCTCCCTTGCCGGAAGGGCCTACGAGCAGTACTTC. Protein: CASSSLAGRAYEQYF. V is TRBV28 and J is TRBJ2-7; D uncertain. The CDR3 is 15 residues long. Germline loops: CDR1 MDHEN, CDR2 SYDVKM. Trimming stripped 6 bases from V and 2 bases from J, with 17 bases between.

The chain is built from TRBV11-2 and TRBJ1-3; D is unresolved. The CDR3 sequence is 16 residues long. Trimming took off 2 bases at V and 0 bases at J, with 11 bases between the two ends. Germline V gives CDR1 SGHAT, CDR2 FQNNGV. CDR3 DNA sequence: TGTGCCAGCAGCTTATTTGTCTGGAACTCTGGAAACACCATATATTTT. Translated: CASSLFVWNSGNTIYF.

The V gene is TRBV7-6, the J gene TRBJ2-7; 9 bases align to TRBD1. The V gene end was trimmed by 3 bases and the J gene end by 1 base; junction bases not matched to a gene: 10. The CDR3 contains 17 residues. Germline CDR1 and CDR2: SGHVS and FNYEAQ. The CDR3 DNA follows: TGTGCCAGCAGCTTTCTGCCCCGGGACAGGGAATCCTACGAGCAGTACTTC. As protein: CASSFLPRDRESYEQYF.

The gene calls are TRBV28 and TRBJ1-5; a possible D gene is TRBD1 (6 bases). The CDR3 is 15 residues long. Deletions cut 7 bases from V and 1 base from J, with 14 bases between. Looked up from germline, CDR1 is MDHEN and CDR2 is SYDVKM. CDR3 region: CASIQGITSNQPQHF. In DNA, the CDR3 is TGTGCCAGCATCCAGGGGATTACGAGCAATCAGCCCCAGCATTTT.

V is TRBV6-1 and J is TRBJ1-2; TRBD1 is a possible D gene (6 bases). V gave up 2 bases and J gave up 7 bases, with 11 bases separating them. The germline V gene encodes CDR1 MNHNS and CDR2 SASEGT. This CDR3 spans 13 amino acids. CDR3 DNA sequence: TGTGCCAGCAGTGAAACAGGGACGGTTGGCTACACCTTC. It is translated as CASSETGTVGYTF.

The chain joins TRBV2 to TRBJ2-1; D is ambiguous. Germline assignment: CDR1 SNHLY and CDR2 FYNNEI. V dropped 6 bases and J dropped 7 bases, with 13 bases sitting between them. The CDR3 is 13 amino acids. The CDR3 here is CASSGVVDNEQFF. The CDR3 nucleotides read TGTGCCAGCAGCGGCGTGGTCGATAATGAGCAGTTCTTC.

The chain couples TRBV6-1 to TRBJ2-1; 7 nucleotides agree with TRBD2. After removal of 3 bases from V and 1 base from J, the junction contained 3 bases not matched to a gene. Germline assignment: CDR1 MNHNS and CDR2 SASEGT. This CDR3 is 15 amino acids long. CDR3 DNA sequence: TGTGCCAGCAGTGATGGCGGGGGATCCTACAATGAGCAGTTCTTC. Amino acid sequence: CASSDGGGSYNEQFF.

The chain carries TRBV7-2 and TRBJ2-5, with no clear D. Trimming left V 4 bases short and J 3 bases short, with 9 bases between. Germline V gene sequence: CDR1 SGHTA, CDR2 FQGNSA. CDR3 length: 13 amino acids. The CDR3: CASSWADEETQYF. The CDR3, as DNA: TGTGCCAGCAGCTGGGCAGACGAAGAGACCCAGTACTTC.

The rearrangement joins TRBV7-9 to TRBJ2-1; D unresolved. Germline CDR1 is SEHNR and CDR2 is FQNEAQ (reference sequence). This CDR3 has 11 amino acids. Trimming pared 6 bases from V and 6 bases from J, leaving 6 bases between. Here the CDR3 DNA reads TGTGCCAGCAGGAGGATCAATGAGCAGTTCTTC. Its protein is CASRRINEQFF.

V gene TRBV4-1 combines with J gene TRBJ2-7; D is uncertain. V lost 3 bases and J lost 4, with 7 bases in between. The CDR3 spans 12 residues. Germline V gene lookup returns CDR1 MGHRA and CDR2 YSYEKL. This CDR3 is CASSQLGYEQYF. The CDR3 nucleotides read TGCGCCAGCAGCCAGCTAGGTTACGAGCAGTACTTC.

A note on this clone: This CDR3 is also generated by other DNA sequences in the sample. The chain recombines TRBV6-1 with TRBJ2-1; 9 bases line up with TRBD1. Germline CDR1 is MNHNS and CDR2 is SASEGT. V was pared by 6 bases and J by 8 bases, with 11 bases of the junction left unmatched. The length of the CDR3 is 15 residues. The CDR3 reads CASRRMTGGSDEQFF. CDR3 DNA sequence: TGTGCCAGCAGAAGAATGACAGGGGGTTCAGATGAGCAGTTCTTC.

Regarding this clone: The junction does not match germline at one end; this may be a read error. The rearrangement joins TRBV4-2 to TRBJ2-1, with D uncertain. This CDR3 is built from 15 residues. CDR1 is LGHNA, CDR2 YNFKEQ, per germline. The CDR3 DNA reads as TGTGCCAGCAGCCAAACCCAAAGCTCCTACAATGAGCAGCTCTTC. Amino acids: CASSQTQSSYNEQLF.

The V gene is TRBV27, the J gene TRBJ2-1; 11 positions agree with TRBD2. The CDR3 length is 19 residues. Per the germline V gene, CDR1 is MNHEY and CDR2 is SMNVEV (reference sequence). V trimming: 3 bases; J trimming: 0 bases; junction bases outside the gene matches: 10. The CDR3 sequence: CASSFIPSGRLSSYNEQFF. CDR3 sequence (DNA): TGTGCCAGCAGTTTTATACCTAGCGGGAGGCTCAGCTCCTACAATGAGCAGTTCTTC.

This clone was observed once. This chain connects TRBV5-6 to TRBJ2-1; possible D gene TRBD2, 6 bases. The CDR3 spans 12 residues. The germline V and J ends were trimmed by 5 bases and 13 bases, with 16 bases remaining between them. In germline, CDR1 is SGHDT, CDR2 YYEEEE. The CDR3 protein is CASRGTREPQFF. The DNA for the CDR3 is TGTGCCAGCAGGGGGACGCGGGAACCCCAGTTCTTC.

The CDR3: CASQDPTLTGKNTEAFF. CDR3 DNA sequence: TGTGCCAGTCAAGATCCAACCCTAACAGGGAAGAACACTGAAGCTTTCTTT. The chain combines TRBV28 with TRBJ1-1, with D maybe TRBD1 (6 bases). CDR3 length: 17 amino acids. V lost 9 bases to trimming and J lost 1 base, with 24 bases between them. Germline V gene lookup returns CDR1 MDHEN and CDR2 SYDVKM.

V is TRBV2 and J is TRBJ2-2, with TRBD2 as a possible D gene (6 bases). The CDR3 consists of 14 residues. With 10 bases removed from V and 4 bases from J, the gap between germline ends came to 16 bases. The V gene's germline CDR1 is SNHLY and CDR2 FYNNEI. The CDR3 reads CATKEGRGTGELFF. The CDR3 bases are TGTGCCACCAAAGAGGGGCGGGGCACCGGGGAGCTGTTTTTT.

This rearrangement joins TRBV19 to TRBJ1-1; D is undetermined. Per germline, CDR1 LNHDA and CDR2 SQIVND (reference sequence). CDR3 length equals 13 residues. Trimming removed 3 bases at V and 1 base at J, with 6 bases between. In DNA, the CDR3 is TGTGCCAGTAGTATTTACGGGAACACTGAAGCTTTCTTT. This codes for CASSIYGNTEAFF.

The chain joins TRBV27 to TRBJ2-4; 7 positions agree with TRBD1. CDR1 and CDR2 (germline): MNHEY, SMNVEV (reference sequence). J was trimmed by 8 bases and V by 5 bases; bases with no gene match: 9. CDR3 length: 14 residues. The CDR3 nucleotides are TGTGCCAGCAGTCCAGACAGGGCGAGGGACATTCAGTACTTC. Protein: CASSPDRARDIQYF.

The chain joins TRBV6-4 to TRBJ2-2; tentatively, D is TRBD1 or TRBD2 (5 bases each). The V end lost 2 bases, the J end lost 7 bases, and 17 bases lay between the germline ends. Germline V CDR1 and CDR2: MRHNA, SNTAGT. The CDR3 length is 16 residues. The CDR3 DNA follows: TGTGCCAGCAGTGACGGGGACGCGACAAGGATCGGGGAGCTGTTTTTT. The encoded protein is CASSDGDATRIGELFF.

The V gene is TRBV2, the J gene TRBJ2-3; the match to TRBD2 covers 7 bases. The V and J ends lost 6 bases and 6 bases, in that order; junction bases with no gene match: 12. This CDR3 is built from 15 residues. Germline CDR1 SNHLY, CDR2 FYNNEI. CDR3 in DNA: TGTGCCAGCAGGATACAGCGGGAACGGGGGGATACGCAGTATTTT. This gives the protein CASRIQRERGDTQYF. Filled out from reference TRBV2 and TRBJ2-3, the complete variable domain reads EPEVTQTPSHQVTQMGQEVILRCVPISNHLYFYWYRQILGQKVEFLVSFYNNEISEKSEIFDDQFSVERPDGSNFTLKIRSTKLEDSAMYFCASRIQRERGDTQYFGPGTRLTVL.